These 30 T cell receptor beta chains were sequenced from one sample in a study of T cell responses to AZD1222 COVID-19 vaccine. Measured with immunoSEQ multiplex PCR; TCRdb has only the in-frame clones, and not every one. The sample lists some 150,000 clones, approximately 89% occurring once. The specimen comprised peripheral blood, sampled on day 0 of AZD1222 vaccination. These receptors all come from an adult in good health.

In this sample, this clone turned up a few times. The chain employs TRBV5-4 and TRBJ1-2, with D maybe TRBD1 (5 bases). The V gene lost 3 bases and the J gene lost 6 bases, with 24 bases spanning the gap. Germline CDR1 and CDR2: SGHNT and YYREEE (reference sequence). The CDR3 has 17 amino acids. For the CDR3, the DNA is TGTGCCAGCAGCTCCCCTAGAGGGGATCTTCCTGCAAATGGCTACACCTTC. This sequence encodes CASSSPRGDLPANGYTF.

This chain connects TRBV6-2 or TRBV6-3 to TRBJ1-1, with D hard to call. This CDR3 is built from 13 residues. The germline gives CDR1 MNHEY, CDR2 SVGEGT. V was trimmed by 5 bases and J by 3 bases, leaving 10 bases between them. CDR3 nucleotide sequence: TGTGCCAGCAGTCGCAGACGGGACACTGAAGCTTTCTTT. Its translation: CASSRRRDTEAFF.

The chain recombines TRBV9 with TRBJ1-2, with D possibly TRBD1 on 5 matching bases. The CDR3 length is 14 residues. V lost 6 bases to trimming and J lost 4 bases, with 16 bases between them. Germline loops: CDR1 SGDLS, CDR2 YYNGEE. CDR3 protein: CASTRDGFSYGYTF. The CDR3 DNA follows: TGTGCCAGCACCCGGGACGGCTTTTCCTATGGCTACACCTTC.

The CDR3 DNA is TGTGCCAGCACGTCCGAGGGTTACGAGACCCAGTACTTC. Amino acid sequence: CASTSEGYETQYF. The chain is built from TRBV7-9 and TRBJ2-5, with TRBD2 as a possible D gene (5 bases). The V and J ends lost 7 bases and 5 bases respectively, with 14 bases between them. Germline V gives CDR1 SEHNR, CDR2 FQNEAQ (reference sequence). The CDR3 has 13 amino acids.

The V call is TRBV18, the J call TRBJ1-2, with a tentative D call TRBD1 (5 bases). The ends were cut back, 3 bases at V and 4 bases at J, with 18 bases in the middle. Looked up from germline, CDR1 is KGHSH and CDR2 is LQKENI. The CDR3 sequence is 16 residues long. The CDR3 here is CASSPTASTGGYGYTF. For the CDR3, the DNA is TGTGCCAGCTCACCGACCGCGTCGACTGGGGGCTATGGCTACACCTTC.

J is TRBJ2-2 and V is TRBV7-3; D perhaps matches TRBD2 (5 bases). Trimming took off 5 bases at V and 6 bases at J, with 13 bases between the two ends. CDR3 length equals 14 residues. In germline, CDR1 is SGHTA, CDR2 FQGTGA. The CDR3 DNA is TGTGCCAGCAGCCAAGAAGAGGGCGCCGGGGAGCTGTTTTTT. Residues: CASSQEEGAGELFF.

Notes on this clone: Its ends do not fully match the called genes, so a read error is possible. V is TRBV19 and J is TRBJ2-7, with unresolved D. CDR3 size: 14 residues. Germline loops: CDR1 LNHDA, CDR2 SQIVND (reference sequence). CDR3 in amino acids: CASSPAETRPNPDF. CDR3 DNA: TGTGCCAGTAGTCCGGCCGAGACACGTCCTAACCCAGACTTC.

The chain uses TRBV6-5 and TRBJ1-1; D remains unclear. Germline assignment: CDR1 MNHEY and CDR2 SVGAGI. The CDR3 sequence is 13 residues long. Trimming took 7 bases from V and 6 from J, leaving 15 bases between them. CDR3 coding DNA: TGTGCCAGCATGGGTTTGGGAGAATCTGAAGCTTTCTTT. Amino acid sequence: CASMGLGESEAFF.

The chain employs TRBV18 and TRBJ1-1; possible D gene TRBD1, 5 bases. Per the germline V gene, CDR1 is KGHSH and CDR2 is LQKENI. V was pared by 3 bases and J by 4 bases, with 15 bases between. CDR3 length: 15 residues. This chain's CDR3 is CASSPSRQGATEAFF. CDR3 DNA sequence: TGTGCCAGCTCACCCAGTAGGCAGGGAGCCACTGAAGCTTTCTTT.

The chain carries TRBV5-1 and TRBJ1-2; unclear D gene. V gave up 0 bases and J gave up 1 base, with 7 bases separating them. CDR1 is SGHRS and CDR2 is YFSETQ in the germline V gene. The CDR3 contains 14 residues. CDR3 sequence: CASSLDGLNYGYTF. The DNA of the CDR3 is TGCGCCAGCAGCTTGGACGGCCTTAACTATGGCTACACCTTC.

The rearrangement uses TRBV4-1 and TRBJ2-6; D gene ambiguous. The CDR3 contains 19 residues. Germline V gives CDR1 MGHRA, CDR2 YSYEKL. Trimming took off 2 bases at V and 0 bases at J, with 17 bases between the two ends. Here the CDR3 DNA reads TGCGCCAGCAGCCAAATTACGGGTCTATCATTCTCTGGGGCCAACGTCCTGACTTTC. Translating gives CASSQITGLSFSGANVLTF.

The rearrangement links TRBV7-2 to TRBJ2-1; 10 positions agree with TRBD2. Germline V gene lookup returns CDR1 SGHTA and CDR2 FQGNSA. The CDR3 contains 15 residues. V gave up 7 bases and J gave up 4 bases; unmatched junction bases: 7. The chain's CDR3 is CASILGTSVYNEQFF. CDR3 coding DNA: TGTGCCAGCATACTGGGGACTAGCGTATACAATGAGCAGTTCTTC.

The chain recombines TRBV28 with TRBJ1-3; D unclear. Trimming removed 3 bases from V and 0 bases from J, with 9 bases in between. Germline values: CDR1 MDHEN, CDR2 SYDVKM. This CDR3 region has 15 residues. CDR3 loop: CASSFGSSSGNTIYF. The CDR3 region has the DNA TGTGCCAGCAGTTTTGGCAGCAGCTCTGGAAACACCATATATTTT.

The J gene is TRBJ2-7, the V gene TRBV11-2; no clear D gene. The germline V gene encodes CDR1 SGHAT and CDR2 FQNNGV. The CDR3 contains 11 residues. V was shortened by 1 base and J by 12 bases, with 10 bases between the two germline ends. CDR3 coding DNA: TGTGCCAGCAGCTTAGGCAATCAGAGGTACTTC. Encoded protein: CASSLGNQRYF.

V usage is TRBV2 and J usage is TRBJ1-3, with D unresolved. The CDR3 length is 16 residues. Germline CDR1 reads SNHLY; CDR2 reads FYNNEI. V lost 5 bases to trimming and J lost 0 bases, with 14 bases between them. The chain's CDR3 is CASSSQRTGSGNTIYF. The CDR3 nucleotides are TGTGCCAGCAGTAGCCAGAGGACGGGCTCTGGAAACACCATATATTTT.

This rearrangement joins TRBV5-1 to TRBJ1-2; 7 bases map to TRBD1. Germline trimming cut 0 bases from V and 8 bases from J; bases unmatched to any gene: 7. CDR1 and CDR2 (germline): SGHRS, YFSETQ. This CDR3 has 14 residues. CDR3 DNA sequence: TGCGCCAGCAGCTTGGGACAGGGCGTTAGGGGCTACACCTTC. This translates into CASSLGQGVRGYTF.

The V call is TRBV6-5, the J call TRBJ2-7; no firm D call. The V end was cut by 10 bases, the J end by 4 bases, with 23 bases between. This CDR3 comprises 15 residues. The germline V gene has CDR1 MNHEY and CDR2 SVGAGI. The CDR3: CATTPSLGSRYEQYF. DNA for the CDR3: TGTGCCACCACGCCCTCCCTGGGCAGCAGATACGAGCAGTACTTC.

This chain uses TRBV6-8 with TRBJ2-5; 8 bases match TRBD1. The germline CDR1 and CDR2 sequences are MNHGY and SAAAGT. The CDR3 consists of 14 residues. V was pared by 5 bases and J by 4 bases, with 6 bases of the junction left unmatched. The CDR3 sequence is CASSLDRALETQYF. CDR3 coding DNA: TGTGCCAGCAGTCTGGACAGGGCTCTAGAGACCCAGTACTTC.

The rearrangement links TRBV12-3 or TRBV12-4 to TRBJ2-1; D uncertain. CDR3 length: 13 amino acids. V lost 10 bases and J 10 bases, leaving 20 bases between the germline ends. This CDR3 is CAIPPVGRAEQFF. In nucleotides, the CDR3 is TGTGCCATCCCCCCGGTTGGTCGGGCCGAGCAGTTCTTC.

The chain employs TRBV7-9 and TRBJ2-7; 9 nucleotides line up with TRBD1. In germline, CDR1 is SEHNR, CDR2 FQNEAQ (reference sequence). This CDR3 is built from 14 residues. The V and J ends lost 5 bases and 3 bases, in that order; junction bases with no gene match: 5. For the CDR3, the DNA is TGTGCCAGCAGCCCCGGACAGGGGATCTACGAGCAGTACTTC. Protein product: CASSPGQGIYEQYF.

This sequence joins TRBV28 and TRBJ1-2, with D possibly being TRBD1 (5 bases). Per germline, CDR1 MDHEN and CDR2 SYDVKM. The CDR3 has 14 residues. V lost 7 bases to trimming and J lost 3 bases, with 15 bases between them. CDR3 sequence: CASKTIGHDYGYTF. CDR3 bases: TGTGCCAGCAAAACTATAGGACACGACTATGGCTACACCTTC.

This clone was observed once. The chain combines TRBV2 with TRBJ1-5; the D is unclear. The CDR3 extends over 14 amino acids. Germline V gene sequence: CDR1 SNHLY, CDR2 FYNNEI. V was shortened by 3 bases and J by 4 bases, with 10 bases between the two germline ends. CDR3 nucleotides: TGTGCCAGCAGTGATTTGTCAGCTAATCAGCCCCAGCATTTT. Encoded protein: CASSDLSANQPQHF.

This clone appeared a single time. The chain recombines TRBV5-4 with TRBJ2-2; 9 bases map to TRBD1. CDR3 length: 16 amino acids. Germline CDR1 SGHNT, CDR2 YYREEE (reference sequence). The junction had 8 bases not matched to a gene; V was cut back by 4 bases and J by 4 bases. For the CDR3, the DNA is TGTGCCAGCAGCGATTTGACAGGGGGGAGCACCGGGGAGCTGTTTTTT. It encodes CASSDLTGGSTGELFF.

Regarding this clone: Other nucleotide sequences in the sample specify the same CDR3. This sequence joins TRBV19 and TRBJ1-1, with D unclear. The V and J ends lost 5 bases and 0 bases respectively, with 7 bases between them. There are 13 residues in the CDR3. Germline V lookup: CDR1 LNHDA, CDR2 SQIVND (reference sequence). CDR3 sequence (DNA): TGTGCCAGTAGTGTACAACTGAACACTGAAGCTTTCTTT. Its translation is CASSVQLNTEAFF.

This clone was counted ten times or more. V and J are TRBV3-1 (or the pseudogene TRBV3-2) and TRBJ2-5, with TRBD1 identical over 9 bases. V was clipped by 4 bases and J by 2 bases; unmatched bases: 5. The CDR3 is made up of 15 amino acids. Germline lookup yields CDR1 LGHDT and CDR2 YNNKEL (reference sequence). In DNA, the CDR3 is TGTGCCAGCAGCCGGGGACAGGGTCCTCAAGAGACCCAGTACTTC. Encoded protein: CASSRGQGPQETQYF.

The chain is built from TRBV2 and TRBJ1-2; the D gene is possibly TRBD1 (5 bases). The CDR3 is 12 amino acids. V dropped 4 bases and J dropped 3 bases, with 6 bases sitting between them. CDR1 and CDR2 (germline): SNHLY, FYNNEI. CDR3 residues: CASSAQDYGYTF. For the CDR3, the DNA is TGTGCCAGCAGTGCACAGGACTATGGCTACACCTTC.

The chain recombines TRBV7-2 with TRBJ2-1; no reliable D call. Trimming removed 0 bases at V and 15 bases at J, with 9 bases between. The CDR3 loop spans 11 amino acids. Germline values: CDR1 SGHTA, CDR2 FQGNSA. The CDR3: CASSLAPRRFF. In DNA, the CDR3 is TGTGCCAGCAGCTTAGCCCCAAGGCGGTTCTTC.

This clone turned up a few times. J is TRBJ1-1 and V is TRBV15; tentatively, D is TRBD1 (5 bases). Deletions cut 0 bases from V and 7 bases from J, with 21 bases between. The V gene's germline CDR1 is LNHNV and CDR2 YYDKDF (reference sequence). The CDR3 is 17 amino acids. CDR3 residues: CATSREGRQDPADEAFF. The CDR3 DNA reads TGTGCCACCAGCAGAGAGGGGCGTCAGGACCCCGCCGATGAAGCTTTCTTT.

Here the CDR3 DNA reads TGCGCCAGCAAGGAGACAGGGAGTGAAAAACTGTTTTTT. It yields the protein CASKETGSEKLFF. The chain combines TRBV5-1 with TRBJ1-4; 7 bases fit TRBD1. The CDR3 totals 13 residues. The germline V gene encodes CDR1 SGHRS and CDR2 YFSETQ. The junction had 6 bases not matched to a gene; V was cut back by 6 bases and J by 7 bases.

The gene calls are TRBV29-1 and TRBJ2-3; 11 nucleotides line up with TRBD2. The germline gives CDR1 SQVTM, CDR2 ANQGSEA. CDR3 length: 14 amino acids. V was pared by 6 bases and J by 1 base, with 3 bases of the junction left unmatched. The CDR3 DNA is TGCAGCGTCGGGACTAGCGGTCGCACAGATACGCAGTATTTT. This encodes CSVGTSGRTDTQYF.